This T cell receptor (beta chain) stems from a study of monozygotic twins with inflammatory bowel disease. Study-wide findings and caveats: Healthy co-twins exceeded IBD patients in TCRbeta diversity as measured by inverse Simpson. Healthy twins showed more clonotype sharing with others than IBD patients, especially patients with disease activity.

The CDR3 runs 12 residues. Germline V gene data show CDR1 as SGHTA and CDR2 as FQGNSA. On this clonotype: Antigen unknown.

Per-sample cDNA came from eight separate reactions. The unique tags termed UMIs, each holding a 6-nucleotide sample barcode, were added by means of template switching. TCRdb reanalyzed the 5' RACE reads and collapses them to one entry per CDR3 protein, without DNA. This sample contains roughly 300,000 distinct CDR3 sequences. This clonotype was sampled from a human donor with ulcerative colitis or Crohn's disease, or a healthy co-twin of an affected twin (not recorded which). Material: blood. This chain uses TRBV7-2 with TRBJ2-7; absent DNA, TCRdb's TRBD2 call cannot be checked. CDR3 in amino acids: CASSRTLSEQYF.